This passage covers 25 T cell receptor beta chains from one sample sequenced in a study of control samples from healthy donors and cancer patients. The method was immunoSEQ multiplex PCR; TCRdb's version includes in-frame clones alone and lacks a portion of them. The profile shows around 90,000 clones, around 85% of them singletons. The sample taken for sequencing was blood. The receptors stem from a man aged 30-40 years in good health.

The genes are TRBV7-2 and TRBJ2-1; D is ambiguous. Germline loops: CDR1 SGHTA, CDR2 FQGNSA. This CDR3 region has 14 residues. V was trimmed by 0 bases and J by 9 bases, leaving 12 bases between them. Here the CDR3 reads CASSLAQKGFEQFF. CDR3 DNA sequence: TGTGCCAGCAGCTTAGCGCAAAAGGGATTTGAGCAGTTCTTC.

This chain links TRBV23-1 with TRBJ1-5, with D perhaps TRBD1 (6 bases). TRBV23-1 is an ORF, and what it does is uncertain. The CDR3 extends over 19 amino acids. Trimming removed 7 bases at V and 4 bases at J, with 29 bases between. The CDR3 sequence: CASTAARASDRRGNQPQHF. CDR3 in DNA: TGCGCCAGCACCGCGGCGCGCGCTTCCGACAGGCGCGGGAATCAGCCCCAGCATTTT.

The CDR3 DNA is TGCAGCGTCCCCAGGGGGCCTGGGGCCAACGTCCTGACTTTC. It yields the protein CSVPRGPGANVLTF. The V and J genes are TRBV29-1 and TRBJ2-6; 8 bases line up with TRBD1. CDR3 length: 14 amino acids. Trimming at V came to 6 bases and at J to 2 bases, leaving 3 bases not matched to a gene. The germline gives CDR1 SQVTM, CDR2 ANQGSEA. The full variable domain, with the rest looked up from reference TRBV29-1 and TRBJ2-6, is SAVISQKPSRDICQRGTSLTIQCQVDSQVTMMFWYRQQPGQSLTLIATANQGSEATYESGFVIDKFPISRPNLTFSTLTVSNMSPEDSSIYLCSVPRGPGANVLTFGAGSRLTVL.

V and J are TRBV6-6 and TRBJ1-2; tentatively, D is TRBD1 (6 bases). Trimming took off 6 bases at V and 5 bases at J, with 19 bases between the two ends. Germline loops: CDR1 MNHNY, CDR2 SVGAGI (reference sequence). The CDR3 runs to 15 residues. CDR3 nucleotides: TGTGCCAGCAGCCCCCTTGGACAGCTGAATTATGGCTACACCTTC. It specifies CASSPLGQLNYGYTF.

V usage is TRBV6-5 and J usage is TRBJ2-7; 9 nucleotides match TRBD1. The CDR3 extends over 14 amino acids. The germline V gene has CDR1 MNHEY and CDR2 SVGAGI. J lost 1 base, V lost 6 bases, and 4 bases had no gene match. This CDR3 reads CASRGQGLSYEQYF. The CDR3 DNA is TGTGCCAGCAGGGGACAGGGACTATCCTACGAGCAGTACTTC.

The chain is built from TRBV2 and TRBJ1-2; D remains unclear. The V end lost 6 bases, the J end lost 4 bases, and 12 bases lay between the germline ends. The CDR3 consists of 13 residues. In germline, CDR1 is SNHLY, CDR2 FYNNEI. The CDR3 protein is CASRRDGLYGYTF. CDR3 DNA: TGTGCCAGCAGGCGCGACGGCCTCTATGGCTACACCTTC.

The chain links TRBV3-1 (or the pseudogene TRBV3-2) to TRBJ2-1, with D unresolved. From germline, CDR1 is LGHDT and CDR2 YNNKEL (reference sequence). The CDR3 runs 14 residues. The germline V and J ends were trimmed by 4 bases and 3 bases, with 10 bases remaining between them. Written as DNA, the CDR3 is TGTGCCAGCAGCCGACGGGTGGGCTACAATGAGCAGTTCTTC. Its protein product is CASSRRVGYNEQFF.

V is TRBV4-1 and J is TRBJ2-7; 7 bases are shared with TRBD1. With 1 base clipped from V and 5 bases from J, the junction kept 8 bases outside the gene matches. CDR3 length: 15 amino acids. Looked up from germline, CDR1 is MGHRA and CDR2 is YSYEKL. CDR3 sequence: CASSQGWGTADEQYF. The CDR3 DNA reads as TGCGCCAGCAGCCAAGGTTGGGGGACAGCGGACGAGCAGTACTTC.

This rearrangement joins TRBV19 to TRBJ2-5, with TRBD1 matching 7 bases. CDR1 is LNHDA, CDR2 SQIVND, per germline (reference sequence). Trimming cost V 4 bases and J 5 bases; bases outside gene matches: 13. This CDR3 region has 16 residues. CDR3 sequence: CASSTALDRVGETQYF. In nucleotides, the CDR3 is TGTGCCAGTAGTACTGCTCTCGACAGGGTTGGGGAGACCCAGTACTTC.

The chain couples TRBV27 to TRBJ2-2, with 7 nucleotides matching TRBD2. This CDR3 contains 15 residues. Germline-derived CDR1 and CDR2 are MNHEY and SMNVEV (reference sequence). Trimming at V came to 2 bases and at J to 2 bases, leaving 2 bases not matched to a gene. CDR3 sequence: CASSLGGVNTGELFF. The CDR3 nucleotides read TGTGCCAGCAGTTTAGGGGGGGTAAACACCGGGGAGCTGTTTTTT.

This clone has only one observation. V is TRBV15 and J is TRBJ1-4; no firm D call. Trimming took 4 bases from V and 1 from J, leaving 7 bases between them. The CDR3 is made up of 14 amino acids. The germline V gene has CDR1 LNHNV and CDR2 YYDKDF (reference sequence). Here the CDR3 DNA reads TGTGCCACCAGCACCGGAGGAACTAATGAAAAACTGTTTTTT. It codes for CATSTGGTNEKLFF. The full variable domain, its missing parts supplied by reference TRBV15 and TRBJ1-4, is DAMVIQNPRYQVTQFGKPVTLSCSQTLNHNVMYWYQQKSSQAPKLLFHYYDKDFNNEADTPDNFQSRRPNTSFCFLDIRSPGLGDTAMYLCATSTGGTNEKLFFGSGTQLSVL.

V and J are TRBV15 and TRBJ2-1; TRBD2 aligns across 7 bases. The V segment lost 3 bases and the J segment 6 bases; nucleotides outside the gene matches: 14. Germline CDR1 LNHNV, CDR2 YYDKDF (reference sequence). The CDR3 is 17 residues long. The CDR3 region is CATSRETRDYRFNEQFF. The CDR3 nucleotides read TGTGCCACCAGCAGGGAAACCCGGGACTACCGATTCAATGAGCAGTTCTTC.

The rearrangement uses TRBV28 and TRBJ1-2, with D hard to call. The V end lost 5 bases, the J end lost 3 bases, and 7 bases lay between the germline ends. Germline CDR1 MDHEN, CDR2 SYDVKM. CDR3 length equals 12 residues. DNA of the CDR3: TGTGCCAGCAGTGACCGACACTATGGCTACACCTTC. It specifies CASSDRHYGYTF.

The chain combines TRBV2 with TRBJ1-1; D is perhaps TRBD1 (6 bases). Looked up from germline, CDR1 is SNHLY and CDR2 is FYNNEI. V lost 10 bases and J lost 0, with 12 bases in between. The CDR3 sequence is 13 residues long. This CDR3 reads CATTGQMNTEAFF. The CDR3 nucleotides are TGTGCCACTACTGGACAGATGAACACTGAAGCTTTCTTT.

The chain combines TRBV7-8 with TRBJ1-2; 10 bases are shared with TRBD1. CDR1 is SGHVS, CDR2 FQNEAQ, per germline. The CDR3 runs 15 residues. Trimming took 5 bases from V and 8 from J; bases not matched to a gene: 11. The DNA of the CDR3 is TGTGCCAGCAGCCGAGGAGGGACAGGGGAAGGCGGCTACACCTTC. Translated: CASSRGGTGEGGYTF.

The rearrangement uses TRBV29-1 and TRBJ1-2; 8 bases are shared with TRBD1. The CDR3 covers 14 residues. Germline trimming cut 6 bases from V and 3 bases from J; bases unmatched to any gene: 9. Germline V gene lookup returns CDR1 SQVTM and CDR2 ANQGSEA. The CDR3 sequence: CSVSGGRWDYGYTF. CDR3 DNA sequence: TGCAGCGTGTCAGGGGGCCGCTGGGACTATGGCTACACCTTC.

This clone was picked up a small number of times. The chain employs TRBV10-3 and TRBJ1-2; D is possibly TRBD1 (5 bases). The CDR3 totals 12 residues. Germline V gives CDR1 ENHRY, CDR2 SYGVKD. Trimming shortened V by 11 bases and J by 4 bases, and 14 bases separated the two germline ends. In DNA form, the CDR3 reads TGTGCCTCCACCGGGGACCTCTATGGCTACACCTTC. It is translated as CASTGDLYGYTF.

This sequence joins TRBV19 and TRBJ1-5; unclear D gene. CDR3 size: 14 residues. From germline, CDR1 is LNHDA and CDR2 SQIVND (reference sequence). V shed 5 bases and J shed 1 base, with 9 bases lying between them. In DNA, the CDR3 is TGTGCCAGTAGTGGCGTCTCAAGCAATCAGCCCCAGCATTTT. Encoded protein: CASSGVSSNQPQHF.

This rearrangement joins TRBV11-2 to TRBJ1-2; 9 bases match TRBD1. The V gene's germline CDR1 is SGHAT and CDR2 FQNNGV. Trimming removed 5 bases from V and 3 bases from J; junction bases left unmatched: 7. This CDR3 spans 15 amino acids. The CDR3 loop reads CASSLRTGVHYGYTF. CDR3 nucleotide sequence: TGTGCCAGCAGCCTCAGGACAGGGGTTCACTATGGCTACACCTTC. Complete variable domain (other parts from reference TRBV11-2 and TRBJ1-2): EAGVAQSPRYKIIEKRQSVAFWCNPISGHATLYWYQQILGQGPKLLIQFQNNGVVDDSQLPKDRFSAERLKGVDSTLKIQPAKLEDSAVYLCASSLRTGVHYGYTFGSGTRLTVV.

The V gene is TRBV5-1, the J gene TRBJ2-7; D could derive from TRBD1 or TRBD2 (5 bases each). CDR3 size: 13 residues. From germline, CDR1 is SGHRS and CDR2 YFSETQ. V gave up 5 bases and J gave up 2 bases, with 11 bases separating them. The CDR3 sequence: CASRWGTTYEQYF. The DNA for the CDR3 is TGCGCCAGCAGGTGGGGGACCACCTACGAGCAGTACTTC.

The DNA of the CDR3 is TGTGCCAGCATCAAGGGGTTCAGCTCCTACGAGCAGTACTTC. The encoded protein is CASIKGFSSYEQYF. J is TRBJ2-7 and V is TRBV21-1. TRBV21-1 is a documented pseudogene. This CDR3 is built from 14 residues.

The genes are TRBV5-1 and TRBJ2-7, with TRBD2 matching over 7 bases. Germline CDR1 is SGHRS and CDR2 is YFSETQ. This CDR3 is 15 amino acids long. With 4 bases clipped from V and 1 base from J, the junction kept 8 bases outside the gene matches. The CDR3 sequence is CASSVGGGNSYEQYF. The CDR3 bases are TGCGCCAGCAGCGTCGGGGGAGGGAATTCCTACGAGCAGTACTTC.

This clone came up a few times. V and J are TRBV14 and TRBJ1-6; D gene unclear. The CDR3 sequence is 14 residues long. Trimming took 1 base from V and 13 from J, leaving 14 bases between them. The germline gives CDR1 SGHDN, CDR2 FVKESK. CDR3 sequence reads: CASSQGTTLVPLHF. The CDR3 nucleotides are TGTGCCAGCAGCCAAGGGACTACGTTGGTTCCCCTCCACTTT.

The J gene is TRBJ2-5, the V gene TRBV27; D is ambiguous. Germline-derived CDR1 and CDR2 are MNHEY and SMNVEV (reference sequence). The CDR3 is 14 amino acids. The V and J ends lost 3 bases and 5 bases respectively, with 13 bases between them. The CDR3: CASSLTMALETQYF. The CDR3 nucleotides are TGTGCCAGCAGTTTGACCATGGCTCTTGAGACCCAGTACTTC.

The table lists this clone with a count of one. This chain connects TRBV6-5 to TRBJ1-3, with a tentative D call TRBD1 (5 bases). The germline V gene encodes CDR1 MNHEY and CDR2 SVGAGI. With 2 bases removed from V and 4 bases from J, the gap between germline ends came to 12 bases. This CDR3 contains 15 residues. The CDR3 loop reads CASSYGYGTGNTIYF. The CDR3 bases are TGTGCCAGCAGTTACGGATACGGGACCGGAAACACCATATATTTT.